This T cell receptor (beta chain) stems from a study of spatial heterogeneity in lung cancer. Study results and limitations: Whereas they appeared in blood less at follow-up, ubiquitous expanded tumor TCRs appeared there more at resection.

TCRdb fed the 5' RACE reads into MiXCR, producing one record per CDR3 protein. The table shows tens of thousands of distinct CDR3 sequences, with around 5% occurring only once. There are 15 residues in the CDR3. J was trimmed by 5 bases and V by 4 bases; bases with no gene match: 7. The germline V gene encodes CDR1 SGHRS and CDR2 YFSETQ. With regard to this clonotype: Its antigen is unknown.

Time point of the sample: sample taken at primary tumor resection. The donors comprised about 70 untreated early-stage non-small cell lung cancer patients. Sequencing covered unsorted whole RNA taken from tumor, nontumor lung or frozen PBMC. The clonotype originates from a female donor with early-stage non-small cell lung cancer. The starting material was PBMCs, obtained at surgery. The rearrangement links TRBV5-1 to TRBJ2-2; 8 bases are shared with TRBD1. The CDR3 sequence: CASSPGGDSTGELFF. The CDR3 coding sequence is TGCGCCAGCAGCCCAGGGGGCGATTCGACCGGGGAGCTGTTTTTT.